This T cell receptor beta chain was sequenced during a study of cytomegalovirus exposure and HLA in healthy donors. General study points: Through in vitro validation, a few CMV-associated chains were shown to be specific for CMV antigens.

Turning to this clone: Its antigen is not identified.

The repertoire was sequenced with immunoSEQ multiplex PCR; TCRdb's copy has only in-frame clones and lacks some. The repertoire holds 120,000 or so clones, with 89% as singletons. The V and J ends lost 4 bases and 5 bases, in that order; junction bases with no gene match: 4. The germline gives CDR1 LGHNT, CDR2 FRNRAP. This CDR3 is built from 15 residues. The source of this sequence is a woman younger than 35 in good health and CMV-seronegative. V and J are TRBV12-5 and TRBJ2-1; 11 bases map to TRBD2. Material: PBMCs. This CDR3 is CASGYGTSGNNEQFF. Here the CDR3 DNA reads TGTGCTAGTGGTTACGGGACTAGCGGAAACAATGAGCAGTTCTTC.